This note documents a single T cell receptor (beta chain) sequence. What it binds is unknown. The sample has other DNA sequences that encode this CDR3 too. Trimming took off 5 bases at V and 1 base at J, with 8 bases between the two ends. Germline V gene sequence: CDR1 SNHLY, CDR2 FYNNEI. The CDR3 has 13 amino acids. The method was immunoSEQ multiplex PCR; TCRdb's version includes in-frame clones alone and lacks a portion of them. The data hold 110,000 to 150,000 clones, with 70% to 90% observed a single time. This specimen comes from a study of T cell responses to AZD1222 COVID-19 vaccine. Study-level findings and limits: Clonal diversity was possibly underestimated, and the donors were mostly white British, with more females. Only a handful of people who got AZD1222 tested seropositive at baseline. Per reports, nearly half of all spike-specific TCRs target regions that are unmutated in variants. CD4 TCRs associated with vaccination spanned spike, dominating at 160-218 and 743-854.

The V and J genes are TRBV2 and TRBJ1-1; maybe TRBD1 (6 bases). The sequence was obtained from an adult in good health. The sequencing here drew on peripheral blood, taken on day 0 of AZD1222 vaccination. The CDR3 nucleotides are TGTGCCAGCAGTTTACAGGGGAACACTGAAGCTTTCTTT. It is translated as CASSLQGNTEAFF.